This TCR beta chain emerged from a study of blood T cell repertoires in COVID-19. Across the study: Acute and convalescent COVID-19 specimens originated in the United States, Italy and Spain. T cells, B-cell-depleted T cells, or PBMCs supplied cDNA or gDNA.

As to this clone: The junction differs from germline at one of its ends, possibly a read error.

The CDR3 length is 14 residues. The germline V gene has CDR1 MDHEN and CDR2 SYDVKM. How the authors handled the data: Estimated nucleated cell counts came from reference gene primer amplification. TCRdb's table, derived via immunoSEQ multiplex PCR, lists solely in-frame clones and lacks some. That table is the source of V, J and clone size, and D and trimming were worked out from the DNA. The sample records 150,000 or so clones, 80% to 90% being singletons. The TCR sequence derives from a man aged 60 to 75 with acute or convalescent COVID-19. The sequencing input was peripheral blood. The gene calls are TRBV28 and TRBJ1-2; the D is unclear. The CDR3: CASSATVTNYGYTF. The CDR3 DNA follows: TGTGCTAGCAGCGCTACGGTCACTAACTATGGCTACACCTTC.